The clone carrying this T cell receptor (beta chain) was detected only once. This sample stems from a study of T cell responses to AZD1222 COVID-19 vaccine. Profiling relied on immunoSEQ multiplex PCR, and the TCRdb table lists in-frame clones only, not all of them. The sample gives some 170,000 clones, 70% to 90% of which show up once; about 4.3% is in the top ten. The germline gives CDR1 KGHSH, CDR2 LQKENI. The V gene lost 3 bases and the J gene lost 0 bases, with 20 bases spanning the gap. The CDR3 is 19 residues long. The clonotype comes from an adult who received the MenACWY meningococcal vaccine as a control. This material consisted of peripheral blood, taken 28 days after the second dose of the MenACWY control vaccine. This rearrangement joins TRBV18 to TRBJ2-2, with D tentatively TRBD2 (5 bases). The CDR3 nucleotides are TGTGCCAGCTCACCTCAAGCCCCTAGCCGTTATACGAACACCGGGGAGCTGTTTTTT. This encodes CASSPQAPSRYTNTGELFF.